This is a list of T cell receptor beta chains from one sample in a study of T cell responses to AZD1222 COVID-19 vaccine. Only in-frame clones appear in the TCRdb table, and some are missing; sequencing was by immunoSEQ multiplex PCR. In the table there are under 90,000 clones, 70% to 90% of which are singletons. Sequences were derived from peripheral blood, sampled 28 days after the second AZD1222 dose. Source of these receptors: an adult who received the AZD1222 COVID-19 vaccine. The conserved cysteine and the conserved F or W are not part of the CDR3 here. Clone size appears in some rows only: once, few, many, or a class for an expanded clone.

V	J	size	CDR3
TRBV7-3	TRBJ2-2	NA	ASSLMAGAGELF
TRBV10-1	TRBJ2-7	NA	ATPKGNSYEQY
TRBV3-1/TRBV3-2	TRBJ2-5	NA	ASSQSGGSQETQY
TRBV11-2	TRBJ2-7	NA	ASSTSFPYEQY
TRBV3-1/TRBV3-2	TRBJ1-5	NA	ASSQDAASNQPQH
TRBV11-1	TRBJ1-1	NA	ASSLNRGVNTEAF
TRBV19	TRBJ1-1	NA	ASSWSGTEAF
TRBV7-9	TRBJ2-2	NA	ASSLRGTGPNTGELF
TRBV28	TRBJ2-3	NA	ASSIRLAGGTDTQY
TRBV9	TRBJ1-1	NA	ASSVGSGGEAF
TRBV11-2	TRBJ2-4	NA	ASSWDWKNIQY
TRBV7-8	TRBJ2-7	NA	ASSSTGVNYEQY
TRBV28	TRBJ1-1	NA	ASTLVGTGLPAF
TRBV2	TRBJ1-3	NA	ASSLQGTRNTIY
TRBV5-6	TRBJ1-2	NA	ASSPNRGENYGYT
TRBV2	TRBJ2-7	NA	ASSGQGGSHEQY
TRBV3-1/TRBV3-2	TRBJ1-2	NA	ASSPGGGIYGYT
TRBV5-5	TRBJ2-7	NA	ASSWTGEEQY
TRBV5-8	TRBJ1-1	NA	ASSLGPSEAF
TRBV2	TRBJ2-1	NA	ASSPAIGPYNEQF
TRBV28	TRBJ1-5	NA	ASSSLGGRTSLQPQH
TRBV5-5	TRBJ2-5	NA	ASSLGGHPLGTQY
TRBV5-1	TRBJ1-4	NA	ASSLEDRGEKLF
TRBV9	TRBJ2-5	NA	ASSPSGAGGGETQY
TRBV18	TRBJ2-5	NA	ASSQQVQETQY
TRBV7-7	TRBJ2-2	NA	ASSLGDLNTGELF
TRBV13	TRBJ2-7	NA	ASSLGTAISYEQY
TRBV10-3	TRBJ2-3	NA	AISESASGGARIHTDTQY
TRBV7-9	TRBJ1-2	NA	ASSLEPGTHYGYT
TRBV30	TRBJ1-1	many	AWSVDRDTEAF
TRBV7-8	TRBJ1-6	medium-sized	ASSLETGRGSPLH
TRBV5-1	TRBJ1-6	NA	ASSSTGYNSPLH
TRBV4-1	TRBJ2-1	NA	ASSPRNSGGDNEQF
TRBV27	TRBJ2-2	NA	ASSLGTVGTGELF
TRBV4-1	TRBJ1-4	once	ASSQEVARDNEKLF
TRBV4-1	TRBJ1-4	NA	ASSHPNEKLF
TRBV19	TRBJ2-6	NA	ASSRSTGTGANVLT
TRBV20-1	TRBJ1-1	NA	SAPDMGEAF
TRBV4-2	TRBJ1-1	NA	ASSQLVNTEAF
TRBV12-2	TRBJ2-1	NA	ASRLGQAIPCSCYNEQF
TRBV7-8	TRBJ1-1	NA	ASSSGTGGAWNTEAF
TRBV29-1	TRBJ1-2	NA	SAPGTQGGYGYT
TRBV2	TRBJ1-5	NA	ASGSTGALNQPQH
TRBV27	TRBJ1-1	NA	ASSYLGEAF
TRBV19	TRBJ2-1	NA	ASSIGGDEQF
TRBV28	TRBJ1-5	NA	ASSSPQGFRPQH
TRBV4-2	TRBJ1-3	NA	ASSQLFRDRGNTIY
TRBV7-2	TRBJ2-7	NA	ASSLAGGPRYEQY
TRBV6-5	TRBJ2-3	NA	ASSPAGVTDTQY
TRBV2	TRBJ2-7	NA	ASSEYGQGFYEQY
TRBV27	TRBJ2-6	NA	ASSLRLGSGANVLT
TRBV18	TRBJ1-1	NA	ASSQGRTGTEAF
TRBV10-3	TRBJ2-6	NA	AISELDRSGANVLT
TRBV2	TRBJ1-1	NA	ASPKGQPFAEAF
TRBV28	TRBJ2-1	NA	ASSLYSPNGNEQF